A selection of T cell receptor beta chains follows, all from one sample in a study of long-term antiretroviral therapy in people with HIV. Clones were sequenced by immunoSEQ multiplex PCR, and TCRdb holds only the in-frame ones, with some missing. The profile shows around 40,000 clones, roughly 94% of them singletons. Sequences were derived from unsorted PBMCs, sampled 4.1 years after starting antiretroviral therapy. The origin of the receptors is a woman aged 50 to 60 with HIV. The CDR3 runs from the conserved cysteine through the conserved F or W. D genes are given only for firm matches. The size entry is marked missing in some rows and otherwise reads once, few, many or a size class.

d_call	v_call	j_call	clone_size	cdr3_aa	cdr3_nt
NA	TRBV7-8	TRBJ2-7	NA	CASSLIDSLTYEQYF	TGTGCCAGCAGCTTAATAGACAGCCTCACCTACGAGCAGTACTTC
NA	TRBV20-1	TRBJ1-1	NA	CSARQMGEAFF	TGCAGTGCTAGACAGATGGGTGAAGCTTTCTTT
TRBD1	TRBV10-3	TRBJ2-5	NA	CAIRQDRGRETQYF	TGTGCCATCCGCCAGGACAGGGGGCGAGAGACCCAGTACTTC
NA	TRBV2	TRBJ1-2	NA	CASSERAGMLGYGYTF	TGTGCCAGCAGTGAGAGGGCAGGGATGCTGGGCTATGGCTACACCTTC
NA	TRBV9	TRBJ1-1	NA	CASSGTPNTEAFF	TGTGCCAGCAGCGGAACTCCTAACACTGAAGCTTTCTTT
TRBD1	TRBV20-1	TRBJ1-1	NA	CSALDRAEAFF	TGCAGTGCTCTAGACAGGGCTGAAGCTTTCTTT
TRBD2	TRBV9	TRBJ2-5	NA	CASSVGRTSGGKGETQYF	TGTGCCAGCAGCGTAGGGCGTACTAGCGGGGGGAAGGGGGAGACCCAGTACTTC
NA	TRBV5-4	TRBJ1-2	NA	CASGPPHLRDGYTF	TGTGCCAGCGGACCCCCCCATTTACGTGATGGCTACACCTTC
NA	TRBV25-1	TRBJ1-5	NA	CASSDPRDSNQPQHF	TGTGCCAGCAGTGACCCCCGGGACTCAAATCAGCCCCAGCATTTT
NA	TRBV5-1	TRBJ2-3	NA	CASSFKGFPGTDTQYF	TGCGCCAGCAGCTTCAAGGGATTCCCCGGCACAGATACGCAGTATTTT
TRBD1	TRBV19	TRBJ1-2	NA	CASSLGTGYGYTF	TGTGCCAGTAGCCTCGGGACAGGCTATGGCTACACCTTC
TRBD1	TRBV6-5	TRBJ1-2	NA	CASSRGQHYGYTF	TGTGCCAGCAGTCGGGGACAGCACTATGGCTACACCTTC
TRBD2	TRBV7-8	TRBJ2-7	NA	CASSSPGLVGYEQYF	TGTGCCAGCAGCTCACCGGGACTAGTCGGCTACGAGCAGTACTTC
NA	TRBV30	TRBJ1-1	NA	CAWRGINTEAFF	TGTGCCTGGAGGGGAATCAACACTGAAGCTTTCTTT
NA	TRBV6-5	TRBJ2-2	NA	CASSLGTANTGELFF	TGTGCCAGCAGTTTGGGGACGGCCAACACCGGGGAGCTGTTTTTT
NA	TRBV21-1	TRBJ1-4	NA	CASIPGRTETNEKLFF	TGTGCCAGCATCCCGGGACGCACGGAAACTAATGAAAAACTGTTTTTT
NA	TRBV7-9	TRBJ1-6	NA	CASSLGRVNSPLHF	TGTGCCAGCAGCTTGGGCAGGGTGAATTCACCCCTCCACTTT
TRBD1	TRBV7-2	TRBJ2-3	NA	CASSFNRQGTDTQYF	TGTGCCAGCAGTTTCAACAGACAGGGGACAGATACGCAGTATTTT
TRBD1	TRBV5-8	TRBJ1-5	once	CASSSKGTGKSDQPQHF	TGTGCCAGCAGCTCTAAGGGGACAGGGAAGTCGGATCAGCCCCAGCATTTT
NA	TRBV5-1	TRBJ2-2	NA	CASSLGAGSGELFF	TGCGCCAGCAGCTTGGGAGCAGGGTCCGGGGAGCTGTTTTTT
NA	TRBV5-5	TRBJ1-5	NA	CASSSAGHNQPQHF	TGTGCCAGCAGCTCAGCAGGGCACAATCAGCCCCAGCATTTT
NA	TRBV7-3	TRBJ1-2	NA	CASSPGRHYGYTF	TGTGCCAGCTCCCCGGGGAGACATTATGGCTACACCTTC
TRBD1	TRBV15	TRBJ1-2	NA	CATSRDSGQAYGYTF	TGTGCCACCAGCAGAGATTCCGGACAGGCCTATGGCTACACCTTC
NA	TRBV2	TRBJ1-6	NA	CASSVGLLSYNSPLHF	TGTGCCAGCAGCGTCGGCCTCCTCTCCTATAATTCACCCCTCCACTTT
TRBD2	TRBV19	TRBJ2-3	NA	CASSILLTGGPDTQYF	TGTGCCAGTAGTATATTGCTAACGGGGGGGCCAGATACGCAGTATTTT
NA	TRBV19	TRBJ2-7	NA	CASSVEDEQYF	TGTGCCAGTAGCGTTGAGGACGAGCAGTACTTC
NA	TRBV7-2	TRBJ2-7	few	CASSLAGSPGAYEQYF	TGTGCCAGCAGCTTAGCGGGTAGCCCTGGGGCCTACGAGCAGTACTTC
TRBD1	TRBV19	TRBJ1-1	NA	CASRPGQGEVWTEAFF	TGTGCCAGTAGACCGGGACAGGGGGAAGTATGGACTGAAGCTTTCTTT
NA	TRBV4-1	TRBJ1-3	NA	CASSQGALSGNTIYF	TGCGCCAGCAGCCAGGGGGCTTTATCTGGAAACACCATATATTTT
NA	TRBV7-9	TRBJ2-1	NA	CASSLGQDNEQFF	TGTGCCAGCAGCTTAGGACAGGACAATGAGCAGTTCTTC
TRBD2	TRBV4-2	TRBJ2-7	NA	CASSQELAGGLLYEQYF	TGTGCCAGCAGCCAAGAACTAGCGGGGGGGCTACTCTACGAGCAGTACTTC
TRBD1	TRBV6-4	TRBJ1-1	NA	CASSVEGGQMNTEAFF	TGTGCCAGCAGTGTCGAAGGGGGACAGATGAACACTGAAGCTTTCTTT
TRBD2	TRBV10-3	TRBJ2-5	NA	CAISESSGGSQTQYF	TGTGCCATCAGTGAGTCAAGCGGGGGGTCACAGACCCAGTACTTC
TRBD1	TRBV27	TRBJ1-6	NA	CATRYTSGTGTYNSPLHF	TGTGCCACCAGGTATACTTCCGGGACAGGGACTTATAATTCACCCCTCCACTTT
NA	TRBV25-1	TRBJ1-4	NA	CASSWGGPRNEKLFF	TGTGCCAGCAGTTGGGGGGGGCCGAGGAATGAAAAACTGTTTTTT
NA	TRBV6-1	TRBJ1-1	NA	CASGPNWNTEAFF	TGTGCCAGCGGCCCAAACTGGAACACTGAAGCTTTCTTT
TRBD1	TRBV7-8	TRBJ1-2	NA	CASSLGPQGGHGYTF	TGTGCCAGCAGCTTAGGCCCACAGGGGGGGCATGGCTACACCTTC
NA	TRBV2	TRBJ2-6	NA	CASSGANVLTF	TGTGCCAGCTCTGGGGCCAACGTCCTGACTTTC
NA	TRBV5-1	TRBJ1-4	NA	CASSLEGAFNEKLFF	TGCGCCAGCAGCTTGGAAGGGGCCTTCAATGAAAAACTGTTTTTT
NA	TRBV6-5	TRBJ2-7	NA	CASTKGGVTYEQYF	TGTGCCAGCACCAAGGGCGGGGTCACCTACGAGCAGTACTTC
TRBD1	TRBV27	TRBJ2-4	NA	CASSRTGGVAAKNIQYF	TGTGCCAGCAGCCGGACAGGGGGCGTCGCGGCCAAAAACATTCAGTACTTC
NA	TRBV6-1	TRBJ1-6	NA	CASSEAPVSSYNSPLHF	TGTGCCAGCAGTGAAGCCCCAGTAAGCTCCTATAATTCACCCCTCCACTTT
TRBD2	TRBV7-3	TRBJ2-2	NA	CASSSGTSGGYTGELFF	TGTGCCAGCAGCTCGGGGACTAGCGGGGGCTACACCGGGGAGCTGTTTTTT
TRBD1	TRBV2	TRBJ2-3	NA	CASSDRQGWGDTQYF	TGTGCCAGCAGTGACCGACAGGGCTGGGGAGATACGCAGTATTTT
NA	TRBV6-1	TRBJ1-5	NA	CASRPSTKDRPQHF	TGTGCCAGCAGGCCAAGTACCAAGGATCGGCCCCAGCATTTT
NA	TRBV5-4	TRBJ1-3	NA	CASSTQGSGNTIYF	TGTGCCAGCAGCACCCAGGGATCTGGAAACACCATATATTTT
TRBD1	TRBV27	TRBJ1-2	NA	CASSPDRDYGYTF	TGTGCCAGCAGTCCCGACAGGGACTATGGCTACACCTTC
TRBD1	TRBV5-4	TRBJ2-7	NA	CASSIGQAGEEQYF	TGTGCCAGCAGCATAGGACAGGCTGGTGAGGAGCAGTACTTC
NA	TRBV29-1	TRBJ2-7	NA	CSVSQTVSYEQYF	TGCAGCGTTTCGCAGACAGTCTCCTACGAGCAGTACTTC
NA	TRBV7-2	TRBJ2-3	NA	CASSTSGDTQYF	TGTGCCAGCAGTACCTCCGGCGATACGCAGTATTTT
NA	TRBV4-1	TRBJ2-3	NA	CASSQADAANTQYF	TGCGCCAGCAGCCAAGCCGACGCCGCAAATACGCAGTATTTT
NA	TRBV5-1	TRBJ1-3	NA	CASSPGRAGNTIYF	TGCGCCAGCAGCCCTGGTAGGGCTGGAAACACCATATATTTT
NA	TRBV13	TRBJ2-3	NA	CASSPRKGGNTDTQYF	TGTGCCAGCAGCCCCCGGAAAGGAGGGAATACAGATACGCAGTATTTT
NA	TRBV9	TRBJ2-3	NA	CASSVGQPSTDTQYF	TGTGCCAGCAGCGTGGGGCAACCAAGCACAGATACGCAGTATTTT
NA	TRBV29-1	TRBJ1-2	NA	CSVEVLEGGVANYGYTF	TGCAGCGTTGAAGTTCTCGAGGGGGGGGTAGCTAACTATGGCTACACCTTC
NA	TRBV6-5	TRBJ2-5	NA	CASSSSEKETQYF	TGTGCCAGCAGTTCCTCAGAGAAAGAGACCCAGTACTTC
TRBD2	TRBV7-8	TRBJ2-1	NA	CASSLDGGERYNEQFF	TGTGCCAGCAGCTTAGACGGGGGGGAGCGGTACAATGAGCAGTTCTTC
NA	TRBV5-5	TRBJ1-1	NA	CASSGPGENTEAFF	TGTGCCAGCAGCGGCCCGGGGGAGAACACTGAAGCTTTCTTT
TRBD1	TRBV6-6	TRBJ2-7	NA	CASSDPQGARREQYF	TGTGCCAGCAGTGACCCACAGGGGGCAAGACGCGAGCAGTACTTC